A selection of T cell receptor beta chains follows, all from one sample in a study of chemoradiotherapy in HPV16-positive cancers. Some clones are missing from TCRdb's copy, which holds only in-frame ones; the method was immunoSEQ multiplex PCR. The sample contains about 12,000 clones, around 72% of which appear only once. This sample was taken from a patient who underwent chemoradiotherapy. The receptors here all came from a human donor with HPV-associated anogenital cancer. The conserved cysteine and the conserved F or W are not part of the CDR3 here. Fields, in order: clone size, J gene, V gene, CDR3 protein. The size of a clone is reported for some rows only, either as once, few or many, or as a class for expanded clones.

clone_size: large
j_call: TRBJ2-7
v_call: TRBV6-1
cdr3_aa: ASSEASEAYEQY

clone_size: -
j_call: TRBJ1-1
v_call: TRBV19
cdr3_aa: ASSIVGTGVRNTEAF

clone_size: -
j_call: TRBJ1-4
v_call: TRBV7-2
cdr3_aa: ASSWRQGPNEKLF

clone_size: -
j_call: TRBJ2-7
v_call: TRBV10-2
cdr3_aa: ASSEYPGGEQY

clone_size: -
j_call: TRBJ2-3
v_call: TRBV29-1
cdr3_aa: SVPPDHGPTDTQY

clone_size: once
j_call: TRBJ2-7
v_call: TRBV10-2
cdr3_aa: ASSESPYRVPSYEQY

clone_size: -
j_call: TRBJ1-1
v_call: TRBV5-6
cdr3_aa: ASSSTGTGGSRSLEAF

clone_size: -
j_call: TRBJ2-7
v_call: TRBV6-1
cdr3_aa: ASSHRAPYEQY

clone_size: -
j_call: TRBJ1-3
v_call: TRBV14
cdr3_aa: ASSQAGQYSSGNTIY

clone_size: -
j_call: TRBJ2-1
v_call: TRBV30
cdr3_aa: ACTGLAENEQF

clone_size: -
j_call: TRBJ1-5
v_call: TRBV2
cdr3_aa: ASSEDGASGQPQH

clone_size: -
j_call: TRBJ2-7
v_call: TRBV6-6
cdr3_aa: ASSYWTGSYEQY

clone_size: -
j_call: TRBJ2-3
v_call: TRBV9
cdr3_aa: ASSVDPSGLLTDTQY

clone_size: -
j_call: TRBJ2-7
v_call: TRBV29-1
cdr3_aa: SVEVVGHEQY

clone_size: -
j_call: TRBJ2-1
v_call: TRBV27
cdr3_aa: ASSLWGRLGSYNEQF

clone_size: -
j_call: TRBJ2-1
v_call: TRBV30
cdr3_aa: AWSGTISGEQF

clone_size: -
j_call: TRBJ1-6
v_call: TRBV10-2
cdr3_aa: ASSETTGTPGSPLH

clone_size: few
j_call: TRBJ1-1
v_call: TRBV29-1
cdr3_aa: SARKGGMNTEAF

clone_size: -
j_call: TRBJ2-1
v_call: TRBV9
cdr3_aa: ASSALVSGNEQF

clone_size: -
j_call: TRBJ1-5
v_call: TRBV15
cdr3_aa: ATSSPQGLGNQPQH

clone_size: once
j_call: TRBJ2-3
v_call: TRBV5-1
cdr3_aa: ASSLLAGRADTQY

clone_size: -
j_call: TRBJ2-1
v_call: TRBV4-3
cdr3_aa: ASSQFNEQF

clone_size: -
j_call: TRBJ2-3
v_call: TRBV6-1
cdr3_aa: ASSATSGNADTQY

clone_size: medium-sized
j_call: TRBJ1-2
v_call: TRBV4-3
cdr3_aa: ASSQDSGTNYGYT

clone_size: -
j_call: TRBJ2-5
v_call: TRBV7-3
cdr3_aa: ASSPGTAPNQETQY

clone_size: few
j_call: TRBJ1-1
v_call: TRBV25-1
cdr3_aa: ASSGLGHNEAF

clone_size: -
j_call: TRBJ2-5
v_call: TRBV7-3
cdr3_aa: ASSLTGAGGETQY

clone_size: once
j_call: TRBJ1-2
v_call: TRBV13
cdr3_aa: ASSFRDRVYGYT

clone_size: -
j_call: TRBJ2-5
v_call: TRBV28
cdr3_aa: ASSSRAETQY

clone_size: -
j_call: TRBJ2-6
v_call: TRBV28
cdr3_aa: ASSLDPGANVLT

clone_size: -
j_call: TRBJ2-1
v_call: TRBV10-1
cdr3_aa: ASSEGGANNEQF

clone_size: -
j_call: TRBJ1-2
v_call: TRBV7-8
cdr3_aa: ASSERQGMVDGYT

clone_size: -
j_call: TRBJ2-1
v_call: TRBV27
cdr3_aa: ASSLGVAGGQF

clone_size: -
j_call: TRBJ2-5
v_call: TRBV6-1
cdr3_aa: ASRWEPQETQY

clone_size: -
j_call: TRBJ1-4
v_call: TRBV7-6
cdr3_aa: ASSPRLDGSNEKLF

clone_size: -
j_call: TRBJ2-3
v_call: TRBV4-1
cdr3_aa: ASSPVPGATDTQY

clone_size: -
j_call: TRBJ2-2
v_call: TRBV19
cdr3_aa: ASSIDVAGGGTGELF

clone_size: -
j_call: TRBJ2-1
v_call: TRBV10-3
cdr3_aa: AISDDDRSSYNEQF

clone_size: -
j_call: TRBJ2-1
v_call: TRBV4-1
cdr3_aa: ASSQGLAGVSEQF

clone_size: once
j_call: TRBJ2-3
v_call: TRBV5-1
cdr3_aa: ASSGRLAETTTDTQY

clone_size: few
j_call: TRBJ2-5
v_call: TRBV4-1
cdr3_aa: ASSQEGLPRETQY

clone_size: -
j_call: TRBJ1-1
v_call: TRBV4-3
cdr3_aa: ASSPTSGTVGTEAF

clone_size: -
j_call: TRBJ1-1
v_call: TRBV6-5
cdr3_aa: ASSSAGRSMNTEAF

clone_size: -
j_call: TRBJ2-2
v_call: TRBV10-1
cdr3_aa: ASSEGNTGELF

clone_size: -
j_call: TRBJ2-6
v_call: TRBV6-4
cdr3_aa: ASSDSVGSGANVLT

clone_size: few
j_call: TRBJ2-2
v_call: TRBV5-4
cdr3_aa: ASSEAGAGELF

clone_size: -
j_call: TRBJ1-1
v_call: TRBV21-1
cdr3_aa: ASTLIRTGFVAF

clone_size: -
j_call: TRBJ2-1
v_call: TRBV7-3
cdr3_aa: ASSPTGQGYNEQF

clone_size: -
j_call: TRBJ2-2
v_call: TRBV9
cdr3_aa: ASSQGTLNTGELF

clone_size: -
j_call: TRBJ2-3
v_call: TRBV9
cdr3_aa: ASSVGGNTQY

clone_size: -
j_call: TRBJ2-2
v_call: TRBV7-3
cdr3_aa: ASSPQGAGGELF

clone_size: -
j_call: TRBJ2-7
v_call: TRBV29-1
cdr3_aa: SVGGDYEQY

clone_size: -
j_call: TRBJ1-3
v_call: TRBV7-2
cdr3_aa: ASSLTRGLGGNTIY